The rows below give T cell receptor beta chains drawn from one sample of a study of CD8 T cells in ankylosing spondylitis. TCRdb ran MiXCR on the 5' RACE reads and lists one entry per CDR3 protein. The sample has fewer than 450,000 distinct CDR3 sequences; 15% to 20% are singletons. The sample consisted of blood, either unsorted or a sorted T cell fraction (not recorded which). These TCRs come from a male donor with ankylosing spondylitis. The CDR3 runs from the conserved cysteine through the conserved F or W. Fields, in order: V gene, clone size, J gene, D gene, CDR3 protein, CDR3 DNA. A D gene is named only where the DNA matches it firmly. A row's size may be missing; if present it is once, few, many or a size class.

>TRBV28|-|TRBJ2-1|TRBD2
CASTRSGRTSYNEQFF
TGTGCCAGCACACGGAGCGGGAGGACTAGCTACAATGAGCAGTTCTTC
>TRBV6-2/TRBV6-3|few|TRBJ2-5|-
CASRRETQYF
TGTGCCAGCAGGAGAGAGACCCAGTACTTC
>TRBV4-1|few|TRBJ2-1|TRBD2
CASSTRTSGSHEQFF
TGCGCCAGCAGCACCCGGACTAGCGGGAGCCATGAGCAGTTCTTC
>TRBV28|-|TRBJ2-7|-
CASSFGGPSSYEQYF
TGTGCCAGCAGTTTCGGGGGCCCTAGCTCCTACGAGCAGTACTTC
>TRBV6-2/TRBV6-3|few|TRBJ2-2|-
CASSYFEGGVPGELFF
TGTGCCAGCAGTTACTTTGAGGGGGGGGTCCCCGGGGAGCTGTTTTTT
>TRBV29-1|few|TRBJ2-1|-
CSVDHASPEQFF
TGCAGCGTTGACCACGCCTCACCTGAGCAGTTCTTC
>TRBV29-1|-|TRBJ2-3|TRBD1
CSVVFVPGQGATDTQYF
TGCAGCGTTGTTTTTGTACCGGGACAGGGGGCAACAGATACGCAGTATTTT
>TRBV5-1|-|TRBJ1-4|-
CASSYGPTTNEKLFF
TGCGCCAGCAGCTACGGACCGACAACTAATGAAAAACTGTTTTTT
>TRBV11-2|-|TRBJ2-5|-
CASSLSLGWLETQYF
TGTGCCAGCAGCTTAAGCCTCGGGTGGTTGGAGACCCAGTACTTC
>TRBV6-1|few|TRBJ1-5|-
CASQAGNQPQHF
TGTGCCAGCCAGGCAGGGAATCAGCCCCAGCATTTT
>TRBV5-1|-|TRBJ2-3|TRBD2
CASSSSGGAVDTQYF
TGCGCCAGCAGCTCGAGCGGGGGGGCTGTAGATACGCAGTATTTT
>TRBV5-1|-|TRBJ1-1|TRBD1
CASKGQGMVNTEAFF
TGCGCCAGCAAGGGACAGGGGATGGTGAACACTGAAGCTTTCTTT
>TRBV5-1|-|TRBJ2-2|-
CASSPAPSDTGELFF
TGCGCCAGCAGTCCAGCGCCGTCGGACACCGGGGAGCTGTTTTTT
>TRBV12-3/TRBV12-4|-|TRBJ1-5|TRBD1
CASSLGDRGRLPSNQPQHF
TGTGCCAGCAGTTTAGGGGACAGGGGACGATTACCTAGCAATCAGCCCCAGCATTTT
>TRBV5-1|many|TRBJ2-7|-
CASSRGGYEQYF
TGTGCCAGCAGCCGAGGGGGCTACGAGCAGTACTTC
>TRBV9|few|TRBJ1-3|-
CASSVSILGTWSGNTIYF
TGTGCCAGCAGCGTATCAATATTGGGTACCTGGTCTGGAAACACCATATATTTT
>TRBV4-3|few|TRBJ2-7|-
CASSHRLTPSYEQYF
TGCGCCAGCAGCCACCGACTAACTCCGTCCTACGAGCAGTACTTC
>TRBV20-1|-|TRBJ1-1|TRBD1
CSARAPGTANTEAFF
TGCAGTGCTAGAGCACCCGGGACAGCAAACACTGAAGCTTTCTTT
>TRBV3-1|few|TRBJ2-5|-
CASSQGKTQYF
TGTGCCAGCAGCCAAGGGAAGACCCAGTACTTC
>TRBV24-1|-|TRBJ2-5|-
CATSDLRAGQETQYF
TGTGCCACCAGTGATTTGCGGGCAGGGCAAGAGACCCAGTACTTC
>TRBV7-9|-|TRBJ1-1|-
CASNLGFTEAFF
TGTGCCAGCAACTTAGGTTTCACTGAAGCTTTCTTT
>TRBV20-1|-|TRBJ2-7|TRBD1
CSARASQGANPYEQYF
TGCAGTGCTAGAGCCTCACAGGGGGCTAACCCCTACGAGCAGTACTTC
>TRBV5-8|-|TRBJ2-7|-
CASSLARQGFYEQYF
TGTGCCAGCAGCTTGGCAAGGCAGGGGTTCTACGAGCAGTACTTC
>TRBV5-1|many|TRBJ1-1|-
CASSPRDEDTEAFF
TGCGCCAGCAGCCCCAGGGACGAGGACACTGAAGCTTTCTTT
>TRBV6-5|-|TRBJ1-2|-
CASSYSQTNYGYTF
TGTGCCAGCAGTTACTCCCAAACTAATTATGGCTACACCTTC
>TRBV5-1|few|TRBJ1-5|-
CASQEAVAAKEPQHF
TGCGCCAGCCAGGAGGCAGTCGCTGCGAAAGAGCCCCAGCATTTT
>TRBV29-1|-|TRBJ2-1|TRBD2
CSVEPALAGEYDEQFF
TGCAGCGTTGAACCGGCCCTAGCGGGAGAATATGATGAGCAGTTCTTC
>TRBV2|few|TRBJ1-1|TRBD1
CASSSRQGLNTEAFF
TGTGCCAGCAGTTCTCGACAGGGATTGAACACTGAAGCTTTCTTT
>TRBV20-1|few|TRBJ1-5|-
CSAPRGGDQPQHF
TGCAGTGCCCCCCGTGGTGGGGACCAGCCCCAGCATTTT
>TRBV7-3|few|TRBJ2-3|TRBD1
CASSARDRSTDTQYF
TGTGCCAGCAGCGCCCGGGACAGGAGCACAGATACGCAGTATTTT
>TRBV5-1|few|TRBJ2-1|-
CASSGGPTIDEQFF
TGCGCCAGCAGCGGGGGGCCAACAATCGATGAGCAGTTCTTC
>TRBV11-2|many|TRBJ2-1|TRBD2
CASSWTSGGGEQFF
TGTGCCAGCAGCTGGACTAGCGGGGGAGGCGAGCAGTTCTTC
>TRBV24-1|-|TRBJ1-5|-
CATSDPLDGGNQPQHF
TGTGCCACCAGTGACCCTTTGGACGGAGGCAATCAGCCCCAGCATTTT
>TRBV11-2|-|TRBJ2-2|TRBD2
CASSLEGLARTGELFF
TGTGCCAGCAGCTTAGAGGGACTAGCCAGAACCGGGGAGCTGTTTTTT
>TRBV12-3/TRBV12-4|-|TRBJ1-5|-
CASKDRNPNQPQHF
TGTGCCAGCAAAGACAGGAACCCCAATCAGCCCCAGCATTTT
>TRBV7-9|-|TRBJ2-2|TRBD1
CASSPGQGKNTGELFF
TGTGCCAGCAGCCCAGGACAGGGGAAAAACACCGGGGAGCTGTTTTTT
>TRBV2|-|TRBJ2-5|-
CASTGGGRETQYF
TGTGCCAGCACTGGCGGGGGCCGAGAGACCCAGTACTTC
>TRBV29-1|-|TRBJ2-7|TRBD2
CSVATSGGTYEQYF
TGCAGCGTAGCGACTAGCGGGGGAACCTACGAGCAGTACTTC
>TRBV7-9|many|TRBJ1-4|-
CASSLDGSNEKLFF
TGTGCCAGCAGCTTAGATGGGTCTAATGAAAAACTGTTTTTT
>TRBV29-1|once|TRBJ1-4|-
CSVIGAEKLFF
TGCAGCGTTATCGGGGCCGAAAAACTGTTTTTT
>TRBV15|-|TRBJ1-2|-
CATSRDAGTDYGYTF
TGTGCCACCAGCAGAGACGCCGGGACGGACTATGGCTACACCTTC
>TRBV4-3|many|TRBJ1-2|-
CASSQGGPLANYGYTF
TGCGCCAGCAGCCAGGGCGGGCCCCTAGCTAACTATGGCTACACCTTC
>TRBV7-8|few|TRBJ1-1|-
CASSLKARTEAFF
TGTGCCAGCAGCTTGAAGGCAAGAACTGAAGCTTTCTTT
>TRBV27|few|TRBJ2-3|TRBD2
CASRASGITDTQYF
TGTGCCAGCAGGGCTAGCGGGATCACAGATACGCAGTATTTT
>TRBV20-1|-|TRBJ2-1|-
CSARVRRSSYNEQFF
TGCAGTGCTAGAGTCCGGAGGAGCTCCTACAATGAGCAGTTCTTC
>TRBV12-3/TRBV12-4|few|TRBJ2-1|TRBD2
CASSFSGGPQFF
TGTGCCAGCAGCTTTAGCGGGGGACCCCAGTTCTTC
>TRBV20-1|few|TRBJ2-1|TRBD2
CSARGGLAGDWDNEQFF
TGCAGTGCTAGAGGGGGACTAGCGGGAGATTGGGACAATGAGCAGTTCTTC
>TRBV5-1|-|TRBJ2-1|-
CASSLELSSYNEQFF
TGCGCCAGCAGCTTGGAACTGAGCTCCTACAATGAGCAGTTCTTC